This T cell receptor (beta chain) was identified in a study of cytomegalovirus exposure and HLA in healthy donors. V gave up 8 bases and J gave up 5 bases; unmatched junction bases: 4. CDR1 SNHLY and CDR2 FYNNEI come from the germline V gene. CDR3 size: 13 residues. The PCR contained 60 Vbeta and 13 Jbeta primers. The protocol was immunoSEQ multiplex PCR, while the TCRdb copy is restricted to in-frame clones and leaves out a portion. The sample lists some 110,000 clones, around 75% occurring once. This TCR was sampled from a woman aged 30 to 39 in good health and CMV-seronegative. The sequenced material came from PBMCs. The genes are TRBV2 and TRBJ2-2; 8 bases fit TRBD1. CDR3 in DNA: TGTGCCAGCGGCTACAGGGGGACCGGGGAGCTGTTTTTT. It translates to CASGYRGTGELFF.